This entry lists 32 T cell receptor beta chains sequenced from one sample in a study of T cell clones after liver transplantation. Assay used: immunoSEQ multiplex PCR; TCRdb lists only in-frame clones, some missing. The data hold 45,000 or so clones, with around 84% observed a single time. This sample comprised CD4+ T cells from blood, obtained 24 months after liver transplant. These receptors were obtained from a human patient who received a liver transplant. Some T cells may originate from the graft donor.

The CDR3 nucleotides are TGTGCCAGCAGCGAGAGACAGCTGGGTGCCTACAATGAGCAGTTCTTC. This sequence encodes CASSERQLGAYNEQFF. This chain joins TRBV7-8 and TRBJ2-1; perhaps TRBD1 as D (5 bases). This CDR3 contains 16 residues. Deletions cut 5 bases from V and 2 bases from J, with 16 bases between. CDR1 is SGHVS and CDR2 is FQNEAQ in the germline V gene.

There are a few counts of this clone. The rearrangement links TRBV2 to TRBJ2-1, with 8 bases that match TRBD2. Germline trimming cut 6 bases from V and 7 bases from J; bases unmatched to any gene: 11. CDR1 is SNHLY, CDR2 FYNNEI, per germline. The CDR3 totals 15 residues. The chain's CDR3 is CASSAGRALSNEQFF. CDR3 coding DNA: TGTGCCAGCAGCGCCGGGAGGGCCTTAAGTAATGAGCAGTTCTTC.

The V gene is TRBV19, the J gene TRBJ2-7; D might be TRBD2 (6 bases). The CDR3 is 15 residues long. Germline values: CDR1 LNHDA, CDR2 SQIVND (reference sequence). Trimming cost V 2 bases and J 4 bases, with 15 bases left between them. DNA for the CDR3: TGTGCCAGTAGTATAACGGGACTTCCCTCGTACGAGCAGTACTTC. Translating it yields CASSITGLPSYEQYF.

The CDR3 nucleotides are TGCGCCAGCAGCCCCCTCGCGGGGAGCTCCTACGAGCAGTACTTC. Its protein product is CASSPLAGSSYEQYF. The chain has TRBV5-1 and TRBJ2-7; a weak D match, TRBD2 (6 bases). Germline V gene sequence: CDR1 SGHRS, CDR2 YFSETQ. V dropped 4 bases and J dropped 0 bases, with 14 bases sitting between them. The CDR3 is made up of 15 amino acids.

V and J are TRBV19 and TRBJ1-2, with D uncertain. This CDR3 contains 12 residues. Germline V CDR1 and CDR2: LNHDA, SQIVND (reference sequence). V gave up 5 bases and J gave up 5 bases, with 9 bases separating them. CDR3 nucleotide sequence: TGTGCCAGTAGTCCCGGGGAATATGGCTACACCTTC. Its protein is CASSPGEYGYTF.

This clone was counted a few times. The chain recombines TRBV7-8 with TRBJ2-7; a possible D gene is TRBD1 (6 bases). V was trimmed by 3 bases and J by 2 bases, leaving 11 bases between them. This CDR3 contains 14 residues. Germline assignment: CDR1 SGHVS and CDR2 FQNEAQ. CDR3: CASSFQGLTYEQYF. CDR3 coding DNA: TGTGCCAGCAGCTTTCAGGGGTTGACCTACGAGCAGTACTTC.

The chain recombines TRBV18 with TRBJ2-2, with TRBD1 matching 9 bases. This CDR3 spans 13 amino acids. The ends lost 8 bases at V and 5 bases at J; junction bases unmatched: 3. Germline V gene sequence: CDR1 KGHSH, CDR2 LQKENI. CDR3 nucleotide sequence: TGTGCCAGCGCCGGGACAGGGACCGGGGAGCTGTTTTTT. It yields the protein CASAGTGTGELFF.

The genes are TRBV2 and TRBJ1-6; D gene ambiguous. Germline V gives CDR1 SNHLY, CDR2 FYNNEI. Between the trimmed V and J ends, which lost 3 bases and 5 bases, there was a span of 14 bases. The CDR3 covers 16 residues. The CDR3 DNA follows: TGTGCCAGCAGTGAGGAGGAGCCCCATAATAATTCACCCCTCCACTTT. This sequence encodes CASSEEEPHNNSPLHF.

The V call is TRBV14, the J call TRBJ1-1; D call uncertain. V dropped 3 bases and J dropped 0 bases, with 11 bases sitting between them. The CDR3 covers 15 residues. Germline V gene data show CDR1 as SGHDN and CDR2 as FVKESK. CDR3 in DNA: TGTGCCAGCAGCCAGGGCGGGAAAATGAACACTGAAGCTTTCTTT. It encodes CASSQGGKMNTEAFF.

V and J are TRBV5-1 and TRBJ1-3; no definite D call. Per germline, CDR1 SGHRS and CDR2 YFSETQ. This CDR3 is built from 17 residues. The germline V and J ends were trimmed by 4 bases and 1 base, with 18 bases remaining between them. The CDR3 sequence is CASSPSDGGSSGNTIYF. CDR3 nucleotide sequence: TGCGCCAGCAGCCCGTCGGACGGTGGTTCTTCTGGAAACACCATATATTTT.

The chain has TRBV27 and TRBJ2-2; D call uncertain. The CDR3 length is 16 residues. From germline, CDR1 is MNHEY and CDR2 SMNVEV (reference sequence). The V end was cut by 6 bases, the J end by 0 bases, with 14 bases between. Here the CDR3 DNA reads TGTGCCAGCAGAAGGGTCAGCACCGCGAACACCGGGGAGCTGTTTTTT. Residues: CASRRVSTANTGELFF.

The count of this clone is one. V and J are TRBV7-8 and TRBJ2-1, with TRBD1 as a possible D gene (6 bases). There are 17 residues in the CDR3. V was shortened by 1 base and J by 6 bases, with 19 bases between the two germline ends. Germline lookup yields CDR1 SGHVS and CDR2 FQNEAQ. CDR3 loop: CASSLGPTGSQINEQFF. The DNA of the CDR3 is TGTGCCAGCAGCTTAGGTCCCACAGGGTCCCAAATCAATGAGCAGTTCTTC.

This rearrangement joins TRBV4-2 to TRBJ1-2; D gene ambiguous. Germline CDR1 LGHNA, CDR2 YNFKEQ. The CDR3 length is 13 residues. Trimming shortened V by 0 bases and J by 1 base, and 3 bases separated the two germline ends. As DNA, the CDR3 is TGTGCCAGCAGCCAAGAAAATAACTATGGCTACACCTTC. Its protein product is CASSQENNYGYTF.

Here the CDR3 DNA reads TGTGCCAGCTCTCCGGACAGGGGGGGCACTGAAGCTTTCTTT. It translates to CASSPDRGGTEAFF. The chain has TRBV18 and TRBJ1-1; 10 bases align to TRBD1. Germline assignment: CDR1 KGHSH and CDR2 LQKENI. The CDR3 totals 14 residues. The ends lost 6 bases at V and 4 bases at J; junction bases unmatched: 5.

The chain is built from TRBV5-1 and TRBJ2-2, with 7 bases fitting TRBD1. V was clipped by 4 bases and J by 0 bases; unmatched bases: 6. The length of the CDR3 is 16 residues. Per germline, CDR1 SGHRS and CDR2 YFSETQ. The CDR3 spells CASSPLQGANTGELFF. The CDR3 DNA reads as TGCGCCAGCAGCCCTCTCCAGGGGGCGAACACCGGGGAGCTGTTTTTT. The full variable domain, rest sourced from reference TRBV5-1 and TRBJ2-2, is KAGVTQTPRYLIKTRGQQVTLSCSPISGHRSVSWYQQTPGQGLQFLFEYFSETQRNKGNFPGRFSGRQFSNSRSEMNVSTLELGDSALYLCASSPLQGANTGELFFGEGSRLTVL.

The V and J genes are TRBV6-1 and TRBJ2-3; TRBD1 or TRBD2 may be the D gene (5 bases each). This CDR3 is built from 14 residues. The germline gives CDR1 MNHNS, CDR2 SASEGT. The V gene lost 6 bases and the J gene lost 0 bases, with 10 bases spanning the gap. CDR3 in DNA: TGTGCCAGCAGCGGTGGGGGTAGCACAGATACGCAGTATTTT. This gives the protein CASSGGGSTDTQYF.

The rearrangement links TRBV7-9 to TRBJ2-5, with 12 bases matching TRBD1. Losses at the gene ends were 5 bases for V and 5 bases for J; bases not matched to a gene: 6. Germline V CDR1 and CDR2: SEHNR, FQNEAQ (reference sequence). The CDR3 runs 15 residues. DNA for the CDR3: TGTGCCAGCAGCCCCGGGACAGGGGGCATGGAGACCCAGTACTTC. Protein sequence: CASSPGTGGMETQYF.

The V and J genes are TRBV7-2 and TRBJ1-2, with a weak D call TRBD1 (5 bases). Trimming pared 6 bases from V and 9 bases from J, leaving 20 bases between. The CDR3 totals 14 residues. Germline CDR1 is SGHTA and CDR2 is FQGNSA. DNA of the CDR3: TGTGCCAGCAGGTTGTCGGAGGGGACTATTAGCTACACCTTC. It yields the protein CASRLSEGTISYTF.

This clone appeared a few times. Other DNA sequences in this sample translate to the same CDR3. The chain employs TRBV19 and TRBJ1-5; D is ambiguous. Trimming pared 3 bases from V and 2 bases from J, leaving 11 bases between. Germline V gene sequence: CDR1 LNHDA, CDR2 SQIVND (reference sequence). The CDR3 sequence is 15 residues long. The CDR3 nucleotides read TGTGCCAGTAGTATCGCAGTTAGAGGCAATCAGCCCCAGCATTTT. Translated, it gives CASSIAVRGNQPQHF.

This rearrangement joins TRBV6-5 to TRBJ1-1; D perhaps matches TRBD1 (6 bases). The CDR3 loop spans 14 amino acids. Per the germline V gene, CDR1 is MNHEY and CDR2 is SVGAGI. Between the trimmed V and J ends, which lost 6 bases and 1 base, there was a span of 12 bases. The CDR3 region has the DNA TGTGCCAGCAGAAAGTTGACAGGGAACACTGAAGCTTTCTTT. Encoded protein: CASRKLTGNTEAFF.

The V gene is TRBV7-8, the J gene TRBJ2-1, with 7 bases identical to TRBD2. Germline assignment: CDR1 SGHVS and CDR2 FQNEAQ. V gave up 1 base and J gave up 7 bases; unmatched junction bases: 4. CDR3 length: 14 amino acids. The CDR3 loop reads CASSLVRAGNEQFF. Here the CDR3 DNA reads TGTGCCAGCAGCTTAGTGAGAGCGGGGAATGAGCAGTTCTTC. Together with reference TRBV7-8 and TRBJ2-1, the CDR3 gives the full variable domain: GAGVSQSPRYKVAKRGQDVALRCDPISGHVSLFWYQQALGQGPEFLTYFQNEAQLDKSGLPSDRFFAERPEGSVSTLKIQRTQQEDSAVYLCASSLVRAGNEQFFGPGTRLTVL.

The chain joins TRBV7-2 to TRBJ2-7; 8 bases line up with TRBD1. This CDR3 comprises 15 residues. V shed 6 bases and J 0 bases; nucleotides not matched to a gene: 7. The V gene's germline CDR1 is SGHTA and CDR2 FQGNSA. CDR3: CASRPDRGLSYEQYF. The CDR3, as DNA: TGTGCCAGCAGACCTGACAGGGGCCTCTCCTACGAGCAGTACTTC.

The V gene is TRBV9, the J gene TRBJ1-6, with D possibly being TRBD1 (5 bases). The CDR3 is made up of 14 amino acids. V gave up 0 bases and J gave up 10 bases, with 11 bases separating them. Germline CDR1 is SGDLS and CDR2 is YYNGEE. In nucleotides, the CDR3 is TGTGCCAGCAGCGTAGCAGGGATTGACTCACCCCTCCACTTT. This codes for CASSVAGIDSPLHF.

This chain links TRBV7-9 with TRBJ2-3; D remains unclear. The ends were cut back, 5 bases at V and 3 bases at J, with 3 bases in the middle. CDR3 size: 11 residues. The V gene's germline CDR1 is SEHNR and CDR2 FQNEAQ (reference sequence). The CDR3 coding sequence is TGTGCCAGCAGCCGTACAGATACGCAGTATTTT. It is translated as CASSRTDTQYF.

CDR3 region: CASSAEPGLAWGNEQFF. The DNA for the CDR3 is TGCGCCAGCAGTGCCGAGCCCGGACTAGCATGGGGGAATGAGCAGTTCTTC. J is TRBJ2-1 and V is TRBV10-1; 8 nucleotides agree with TRBD2. This CDR3 region has 17 residues. V lost 4 bases and J lost 7; bases outside the gene matches: 15. Looked up from germline, CDR1 is WNHNN and CDR2 is SYGVQD (reference sequence).

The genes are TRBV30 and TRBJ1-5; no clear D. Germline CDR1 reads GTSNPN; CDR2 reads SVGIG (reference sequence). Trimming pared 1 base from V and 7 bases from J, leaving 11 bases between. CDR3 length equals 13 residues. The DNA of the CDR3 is TGTGCCTGGAGTGGAAAGGGAGGACAGCCCCAGCATTTT. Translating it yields CAWSGKGGQPQHF.

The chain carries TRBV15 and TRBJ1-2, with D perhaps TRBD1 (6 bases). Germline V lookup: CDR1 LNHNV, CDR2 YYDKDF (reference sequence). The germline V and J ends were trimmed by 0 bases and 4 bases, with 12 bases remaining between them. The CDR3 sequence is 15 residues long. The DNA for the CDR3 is TGTGCCACCAGCAGAGACACACAGGGAAGCTATGGCTACACCTTC. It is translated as CATSRDTQGSYGYTF.

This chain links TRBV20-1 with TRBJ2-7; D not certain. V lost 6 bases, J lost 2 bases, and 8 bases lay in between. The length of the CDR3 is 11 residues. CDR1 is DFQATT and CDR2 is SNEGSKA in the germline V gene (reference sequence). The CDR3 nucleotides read TGCAGTGCCCCGTTGGCCTACGAGCAGTACTTC. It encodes CSAPLAYEQYF.

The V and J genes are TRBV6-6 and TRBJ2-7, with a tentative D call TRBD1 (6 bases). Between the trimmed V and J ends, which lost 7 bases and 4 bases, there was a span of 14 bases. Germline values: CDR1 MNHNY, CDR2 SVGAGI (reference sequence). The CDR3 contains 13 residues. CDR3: CASTPDSYYEQYF. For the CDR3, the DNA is TGTGCCAGCACCCCGGACAGTTATTACGAGCAGTACTTC.

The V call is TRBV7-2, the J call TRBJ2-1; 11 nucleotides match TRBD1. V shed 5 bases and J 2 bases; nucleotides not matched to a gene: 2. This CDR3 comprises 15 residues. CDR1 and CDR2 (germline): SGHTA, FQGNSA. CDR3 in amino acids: CASSQGQGAYNEQFF. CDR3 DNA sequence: TGTGCCAGCAGCCAGGGACAGGGGGCCTACAATGAGCAGTTCTTC.

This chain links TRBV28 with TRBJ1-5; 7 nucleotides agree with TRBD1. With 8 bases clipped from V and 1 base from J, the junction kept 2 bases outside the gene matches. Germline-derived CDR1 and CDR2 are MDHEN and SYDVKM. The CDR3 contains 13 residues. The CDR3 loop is CASGTVSNQPQHF. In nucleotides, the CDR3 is TGTGCCAGCGGGACAGTAAGCAATCAGCCCCAGCATTTT.

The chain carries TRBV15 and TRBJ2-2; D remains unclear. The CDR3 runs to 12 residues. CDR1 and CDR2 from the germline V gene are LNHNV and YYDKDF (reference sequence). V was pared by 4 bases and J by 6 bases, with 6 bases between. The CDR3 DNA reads TGTGCCACCAGCACTATCCCCGGGGAGCTGTTTTTT. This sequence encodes CATSTIPGELFF.